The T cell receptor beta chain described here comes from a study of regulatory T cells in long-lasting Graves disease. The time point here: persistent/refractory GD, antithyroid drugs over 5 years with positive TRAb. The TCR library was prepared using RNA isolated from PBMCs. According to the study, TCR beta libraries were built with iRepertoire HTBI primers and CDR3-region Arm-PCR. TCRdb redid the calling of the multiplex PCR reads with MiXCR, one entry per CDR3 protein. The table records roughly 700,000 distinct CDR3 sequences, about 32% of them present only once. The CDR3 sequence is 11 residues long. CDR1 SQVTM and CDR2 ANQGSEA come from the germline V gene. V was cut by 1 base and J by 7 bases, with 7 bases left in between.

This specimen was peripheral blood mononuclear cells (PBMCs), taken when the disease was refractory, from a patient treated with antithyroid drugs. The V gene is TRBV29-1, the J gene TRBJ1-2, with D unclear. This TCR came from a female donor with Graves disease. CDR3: CSVEVGFGYTF. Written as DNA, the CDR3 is TGCAGCGTTGAAGTAGGGTTTGGCTACACCTTC. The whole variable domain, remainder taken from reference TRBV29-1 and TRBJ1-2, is SAVISQKPSRDICQRGTSLTIQCQVDSQVTMMFWYRQQPGQSLTLIATANQGSEATYESGFVIDKFPISRPNLTFSTLTVSNMSPEDSSIYLCSVEVGFGYTFGSGTRLTVV.